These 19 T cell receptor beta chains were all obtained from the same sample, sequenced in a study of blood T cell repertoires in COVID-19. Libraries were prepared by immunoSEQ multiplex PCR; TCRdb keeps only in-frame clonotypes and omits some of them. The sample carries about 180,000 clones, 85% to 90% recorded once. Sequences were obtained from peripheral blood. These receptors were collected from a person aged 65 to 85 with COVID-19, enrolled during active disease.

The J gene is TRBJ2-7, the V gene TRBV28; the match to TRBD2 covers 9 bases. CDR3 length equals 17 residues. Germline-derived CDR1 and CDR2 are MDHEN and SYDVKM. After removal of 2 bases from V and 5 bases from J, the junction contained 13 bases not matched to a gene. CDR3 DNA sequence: TGTGCCAGCAGTTTAGTGCTAGCGGGGAGGGATTCCAACGAGCAGTACTTC. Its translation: CASSLVLAGRDSNEQYF.

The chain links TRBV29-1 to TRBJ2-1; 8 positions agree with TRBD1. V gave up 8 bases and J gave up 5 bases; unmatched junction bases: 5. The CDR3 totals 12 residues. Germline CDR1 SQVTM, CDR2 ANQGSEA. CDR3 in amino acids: CSPRTGNNEQFF. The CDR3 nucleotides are TGCAGCCCTAGGACAGGGAACAATGAGCAGTTCTTC.

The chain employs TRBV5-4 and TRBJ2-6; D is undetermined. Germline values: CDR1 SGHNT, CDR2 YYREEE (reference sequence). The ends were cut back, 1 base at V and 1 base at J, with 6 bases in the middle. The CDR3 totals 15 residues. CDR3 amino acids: CASSLPQSGANVLTF. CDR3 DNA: TGTGCCAGCAGCTTGCCCCAATCTGGGGCCAACGTCCTGACTTTC. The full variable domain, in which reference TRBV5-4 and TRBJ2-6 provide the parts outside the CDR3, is ETGVTQSPTHLIKTRGQQVTLRCSSQSGHNTVSWYQQALGQGPQFIFQYYREEENGRGNFPPRFSGLQFPNYSSELNVNALELDDSALYLCASSLPQSGANVLTFGAGSRLTVL.

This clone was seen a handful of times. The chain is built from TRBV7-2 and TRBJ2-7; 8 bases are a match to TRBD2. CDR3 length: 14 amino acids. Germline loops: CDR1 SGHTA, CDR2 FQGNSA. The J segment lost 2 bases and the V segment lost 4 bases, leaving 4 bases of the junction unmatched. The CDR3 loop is CASSSVAGTYEQYF. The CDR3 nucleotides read TGTGCCAGCAGCTCCGTAGCGGGGACCTACGAGCAGTACTTC.

In DNA form, the CDR3 reads TGTGCCAGCAGCTTGGTCAGGTACAATGAGCAGTTCTTC. Translation gives CASSLVRYNEQFF. This rearrangement joins TRBV5-6 to TRBJ2-1; no definite D call. The CDR3 is 13 amino acids. V gave up 0 bases and J gave up 4 bases, with 5 bases separating them. CDR1 and CDR2 (germline): SGHDT, YYEEEE.

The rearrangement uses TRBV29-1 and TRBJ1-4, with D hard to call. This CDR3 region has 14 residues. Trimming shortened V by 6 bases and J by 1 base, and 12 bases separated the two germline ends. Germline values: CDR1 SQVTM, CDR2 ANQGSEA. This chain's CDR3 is CSVLLFGTNEKLFF. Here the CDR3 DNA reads TGCAGCGTCCTCCTATTTGGAACTAATGAAAAACTGTTTTTT.

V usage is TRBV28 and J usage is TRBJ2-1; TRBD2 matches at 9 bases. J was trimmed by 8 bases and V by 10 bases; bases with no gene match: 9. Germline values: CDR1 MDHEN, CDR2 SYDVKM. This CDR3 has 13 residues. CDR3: CATAGGPVDEQFF. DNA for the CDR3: TGTGCCACGGCGGGAGGGCCTGTCGATGAGCAGTTCTTC.

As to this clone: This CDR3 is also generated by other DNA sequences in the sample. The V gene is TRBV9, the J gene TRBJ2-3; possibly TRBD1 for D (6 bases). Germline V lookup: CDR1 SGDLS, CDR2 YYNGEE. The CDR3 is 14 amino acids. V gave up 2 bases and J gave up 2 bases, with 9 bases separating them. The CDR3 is CASSVGDNTDTQYF. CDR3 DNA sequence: TGTGCCAGCAGCGTCGGGGACAACACAGATACGCAGTATTTT.

The chain's CDR3 is CASSLPGGNNSPLHF. The CDR3 DNA reads as TGTGCCAGCAGCTTGCCAGGGGGCAATAATTCACCCCTCCACTTT. V gene TRBV5-6 combines with J gene TRBJ1-6; 8 bases line up with TRBD1. The germline V gene has CDR1 SGHDT and CDR2 YYEEEE. The ends lost 1 base at V and 5 bases at J; junction bases unmatched: 2. The length of the CDR3 is 15 residues.

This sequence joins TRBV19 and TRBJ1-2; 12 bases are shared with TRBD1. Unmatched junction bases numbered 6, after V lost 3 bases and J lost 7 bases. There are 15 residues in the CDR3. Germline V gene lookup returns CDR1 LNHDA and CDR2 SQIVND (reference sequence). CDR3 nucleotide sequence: TGTGCCAGTAGTATCCGGGGACAGGGGGCTCGTGGCTACACCTTC. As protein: CASSIRGQGARGYTF.

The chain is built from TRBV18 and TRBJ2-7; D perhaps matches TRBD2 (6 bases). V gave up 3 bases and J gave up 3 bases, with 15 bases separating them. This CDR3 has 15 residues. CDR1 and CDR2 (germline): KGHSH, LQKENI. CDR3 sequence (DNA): TGTGCCAGCTCACCCTCTGGGGCGGGAATCTACGAGCAGTACTTC. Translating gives CASSPSGAGIYEQYF.

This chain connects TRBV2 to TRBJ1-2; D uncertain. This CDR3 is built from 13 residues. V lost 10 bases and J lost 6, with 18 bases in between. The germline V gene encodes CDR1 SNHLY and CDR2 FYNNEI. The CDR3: CATREPGLDGYTF. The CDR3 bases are TGTGCCACCCGAGAGCCGGGGTTGGATGGCTACACCTTC.

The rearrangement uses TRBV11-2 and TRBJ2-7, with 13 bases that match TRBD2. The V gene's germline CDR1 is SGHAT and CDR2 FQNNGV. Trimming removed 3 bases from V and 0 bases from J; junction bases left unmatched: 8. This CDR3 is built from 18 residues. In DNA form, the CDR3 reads TGTGCCAGCAGCTTGTCCGGGACTAGCGGGAATAGCTCCTACGAGCAGTACTTC. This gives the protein CASSLSGTSGNSSYEQYF.

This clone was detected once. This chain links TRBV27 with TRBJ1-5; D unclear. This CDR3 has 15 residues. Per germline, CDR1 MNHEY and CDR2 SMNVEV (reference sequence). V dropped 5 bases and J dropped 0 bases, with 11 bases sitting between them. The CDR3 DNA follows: TGTGCCAGCAGTACCTACCCCAATAGCAATCAGCCCCAGCATTTT. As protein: CASSTYPNSNQPQHF.

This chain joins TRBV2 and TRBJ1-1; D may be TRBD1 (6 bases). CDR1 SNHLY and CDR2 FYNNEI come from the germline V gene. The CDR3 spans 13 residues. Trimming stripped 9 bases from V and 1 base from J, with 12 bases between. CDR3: CAREQGPNTEAFF. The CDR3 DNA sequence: TGTGCCAGAGAACAGGGTCCGAACACTGAAGCTTTCTTT.

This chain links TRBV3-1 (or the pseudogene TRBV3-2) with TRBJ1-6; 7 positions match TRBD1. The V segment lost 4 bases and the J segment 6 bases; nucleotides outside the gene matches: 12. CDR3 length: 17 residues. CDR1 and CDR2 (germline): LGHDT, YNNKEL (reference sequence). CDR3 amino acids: CASSRDRDGGRNSPLHF. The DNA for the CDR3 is TGTGCCAGCAGCCGCGACAGGGATGGGGGCCGTAATTCACCCCTCCACTTT.

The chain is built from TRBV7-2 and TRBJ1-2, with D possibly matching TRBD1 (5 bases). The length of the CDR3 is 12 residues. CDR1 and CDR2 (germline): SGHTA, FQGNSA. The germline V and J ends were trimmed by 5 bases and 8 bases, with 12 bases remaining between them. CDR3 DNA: TGTGCCAGCAGCCCGCGGGGGATCGGCTACACCTTC. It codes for CASSPRGIGYTF.

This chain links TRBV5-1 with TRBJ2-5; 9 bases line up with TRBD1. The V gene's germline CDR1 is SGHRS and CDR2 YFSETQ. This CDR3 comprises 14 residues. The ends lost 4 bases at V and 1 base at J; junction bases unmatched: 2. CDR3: CASSLDRGQETQYF. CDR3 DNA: TGCGCCAGCAGCCTGGACAGGGGCCAAGAGACCCAGTACTTC.

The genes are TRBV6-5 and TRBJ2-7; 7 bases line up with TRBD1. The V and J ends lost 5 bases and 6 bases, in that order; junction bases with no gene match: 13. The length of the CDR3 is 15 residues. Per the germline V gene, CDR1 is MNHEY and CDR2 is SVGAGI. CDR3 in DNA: TGTGCCAGCAGTATTCTGGGACAGAGTTCAGGCGAGCAGTACTTC. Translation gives CASSILGQSSGEQYF.